This TCR beta chain comes out of a study of cytomegalovirus exposure and HLA in healthy donors (dated by TCRdb to about 2017). Study-level background: An earlier analysis of approximately 640 of the donors reported 276 Gb of sequence data and around 110 million unique TCR beta sequences from around 200 million T cells. A later analysis re-examined previously published TCR beta repertoires from 500 to 700 donors and added high-resolution HLA genotyping to investigate patterns of TCR occurrence. Using immunosequencing, the study profiled T cell repertoires from 500 to 800 subjects and related those repertoires to cytomegalovirus serostatus. Alongside the repertoire data, information on donor age, sex, ethnicity and CMV serostatus was compiled. Typing coverage varied by locus: roughly 629-630 donors for A, B, C, DRB1 and DQB1; approximately 500 for DQA1; more than 600 for DPA1; roughly 450 for DPB1. Because of strong linkage in the cohort, four to six DR-DQ haplotypes were treated as single units for association and clustering. Around 300 gigabases of sequencing data and approximately 85 million unique TCR sequences were included in an early release covering roughly 700 HLA-typed donors. Across some 400 genotyped donors of the cohort, an average of about 240,000 unique TCR beta nucleotide sequences per donor were sequenced, and around 20% of those sequences were non-productive. The study aimed to test whether cataloging public T cell receptors could reveal signatures of past pathogen exposure. A later genetic analysis took genome-wide SNP genotypes for about three fifths of the roughly 700 donors and used that subset as a discovery cohort. HLA typing covered class I and class II loci at four-digit resolution. In addition to the first cohort of around 670 subjects, a separate validation cohort of some 120 different subjects was used. In the later analysis, no new phenotypic data were used to find candidate immune exposures; instead, reliance was placed on TCR beta sequences and their occurrence across donors. Of the roughly 410 genotyped donors, more than 75% were placed in the genetic ancestry cluster associated with self-reported Caucasian donors. Every discovery cohort repertoire had been produced on one sequencing platform. To predict cytomegalovirus infection status, the study brought together high-throughput TCR immunosequencing, statistical association of individual TCRs with disease status, and machine learning. An earlier analysis of 587 of the donors used high-throughput TCR beta sequencing to judge whether each TCR beta V gene segment behaved as functional or pseudogenic.

The study at large found these results: In a later analysis, TCR association rates were found to vary across HLA loci, with the most associated TCRs seen for DRB1 alleles and the fewest for HLA-C alleles. In both the original and validation cohorts, the classifier was reported to diagnose cytomegalovirus status with high specificity and sensitivity. Compared with equally common non-associated chains, HLA-associated TCR beta chains in a later analysis were more clonally expanded and had lower generation probabilities. Specific HLA alleles were associated with 15,000 to 20,000 TCR beta sequences at a false discovery rate of 0.05 in a later analysis. An association between a missense DCLRE1C variant and V-gene and J-gene trimming of TCR beta chains was found in a later genetic analysis and replicated in an independent cohort. Roughly uniform sequencing depth across donors was assumed in presence/absence analyses, although this assumption may not hold. Compared with the roughly 600-donor mean, donors in an Asian-associated ancestry cluster had fewer N-insertions in productive TCRs, according to a later genetic analysis. In an earlier analysis of around 500 of the donors, most TCR beta V segments appeared in productive rearrangements about 90% or about 30% of the time, broadly matching IMGT annotations. Assigning TCR associations to individual alleles was difficult when HLA alleles, especially DR and DQ, strongly co-occurred. Because some donors lacked HLA typing at each locus, the association tests relied only on the typed subset. According to a later analysis, most CMV-associated TCR beta chains appeared to be HLA-restricted, and the HLA associations seemed to be driven largely by CMV exposure. The only immune exposure information available for the cohort was CMV serostatus. Several of the top co-occurrence clusters appeared to be linked to parvovirus B19, influenza, CMV and Epstein-Barr virus, according to a later analysis. Most TCR sequences were seen in very few donors, while some public TCRs were found in many individuals. Only TCR beta chains were sequenced in this cohort, and the absence of alpha or paired-chain data limited detectable features. Because counts were too low, roughly 16 rarely observed V segments, including chromosome 9 orphons, were left out of the earlier analysis of several hundred of the donors. According to the authors, the approach could potentially be generalized to other disease states and immunological phenotypes. A further reported finding was that TCR beta sequences accurately predicted the HLA-A and HLA-B alleles for most subjects in the first cohort. Some IMGT-functional V segments, including TRBV6-2 and TRBV6-3, could not be told apart with the 87-base-pair reads, so those segments were excluded. In vitro tests confirmed that a few of the cytomegalovirus-associated TCR beta chains recognize cytomegalovirus antigens. A total of fewer than 200 TCR beta chains were listed by the study as associated with cytomegalovirus. Correlated functional status among segregating V segments might reflect linkage disequilibrium, but an unknown experimental factor could not be ruled out. A group of highly shared sequence variants was considered likely to be a technical artifact of the sequencing pipeline.

In total, 500 to 700 healthy bone marrow donors made up the cohort. At the time of sampling, all cohort members were nominally healthy, though unrecorded immune exposures were likely present. The donor tested CMV seronegative, placing the donor among the 352 seronegative members of the cohort. Each donor provided a peripheral blood sample, and peripheral blood mononuclear cells were used for TCR beta sequencing. The Qiagen DNeasy Blood Extraction Kit was used to extract genomic DNA from the blood cell samples. For this chain, trimming is 7 bases at the V end and 3 bases at the J end, and the number of junction bases without a gene match is 9. According to the germline V gene (reference sequence), CDR1 reads MNHEY and CDR2 reads SMNVEV. The CDR3 holds 14 amino acids from the cysteine to the phenylalanine. Here the CDR3 DNA is all that survives: 42 bases in frame from base 1. Libraries were built with the immunoSEQ multiplex PCR assay. The multiplex PCR relied on a mix of 60 forward primers for TCR Vbeta segments and 13 reverse primers for TCR Jbeta segments. The CDR3 region of rearranged TCR beta genes was amplified from genomic DNA by a multiplex PCR assay. Amplified TCR beta libraries were sequenced as 87-base-pair reads on the Illumina HiSeq System. Per the source publication's procedure: A later analysis counted 65 million to 90 million unique TCR beta chains across the 650 to 800 repertoires, and 9.5 million to 11 million of these chains were shared by at least two donors. A nearest-neighbor algorithm error-corrected the raw reads and collapsed the reads into unique sequences, merging closely related sequences to remove PCR and sequencing errors. Alignment of CDR3 sequences to IMGT reference sequences was used to assign V, D and J gene segments. For a sequence to be retained, at least a six-nucleotide match to both a V gene segment and a J gene segment was required. A rearrangement was called productive if the CDR3 had no stop codons and remained in frame with V and J, and every other rearrangement was called non-productive. Following IMGT convention, CDR3 was defined as the stretch from the second conserved V-encoded cysteine to the conserved J-encoded phenylalanine. The earlier analysis of about 640 of the donors excluded any sequence lacking an unambiguous match to a single V gene segment. An earlier analysis of 500 to 600 of the donors classified V segments as functional when productive rearrangements were above 56.7% and as segregating when the standard deviation between donors was above 5%. A statistical classification framework was built for diagnosing cytomegalovirus status from the catalog of TCR beta chain sequences. V and J gene assignment, in a later analysis, came from comparing TCR nucleotide sequences with IMGT/GENE-DB human TR gene sequences. In a later analysis, CDR3 sequences and most-parsimonious VDJ recombination scenarios were assigned using the TCRdist pipeline. In a later analysis, each TCR beta chain was defined by its CDR3 amino acid sequence together with its V-gene family, and reads lacking a unique V-gene family were excluded. A later analysis removed several hundred highly shared, low-generation-probability nucleotide sequences to deal with suspected cross-contamination and a sequencing artifact. For each public chain, a later analysis derived a clonal expansion index from normalized ranks of inferred template counts within each repertoire. Generation probabilities in a later analysis came from a VDJ recombination model fitted to out-of-frame rearrangements, and those results were checked against IGoR. In a later analysis, TCR-TCR, TCR-HLA and TCR-CMV co-occurrence was scored with hypergeometric tests, and a repertoire-size bias correction was applied to TCR pairs. In a later analysis, false discovery rates were estimated by permuting HLA or CMV assignments 20 times. A later analysis grouped co-occurring TCRs with DBSCAN, adding TCRdist sequence similarity when clustering within HLA-allele-positive subsets. Repertoires with fewer than 30,000 or more than 120,000 public chains were left out of co-occurrence clustering, as were several repertoires with anomalous nucleotide sharing. The clones in this table, taken by TCRdb from immuneACCESS, are in-frame only. Not every clone is retained; where verified, under half of the shortfall comes from an unresolved V gene, and the cause of the rest is unknown. D and trimming come from the DNA, and the V and J calls and clone size come from that table. Recorded for this sample are 100,000 to 120,000 clones; over 65% of them occurred a single time. The ten largest account for 1% to 1.5% of the sample.

The count of this clone is one. Its cognate antigen has yet to be identified. The sample holds no much larger clone one base away, and base qualities are not on file. Sequencing was carried out using PBMCs. The TCR was taken from a woman aged 30 to 39 in good health and CMV-seronegative. The sequence joins TRBV27 to TRBJ2-7, with TRBD1 identical over 7 junction bases. The nucleotide sequence is TGTGCCAGCAACTCTCGAAACAGGGGCTACGAGCAGTACTTC. Translated, it reads CASNSRNRGYEQYF.